A single sample is the source of the 9 T cell receptor beta chains below, sequenced in a study of blood T cell repertoires in COVID-19. TCRdb's table, derived via immunoSEQ multiplex PCR, lists solely in-frame clones and lacks some. The sample yields approximately 530,000 clones, roughly nine tenths seen once. The sequenced sample consisted of peripheral blood. These receptors came from a woman in her forties or fifties with COVID-19, enrolled during active disease.

This chain uses TRBV7-8 with TRBJ1-5; 7 bases are a match to TRBD1. The CDR3 covers 15 residues. After removal of 5 bases from V and 3 bases from J, the junction contained 7 bases not matched to a gene. The germline V gene has CDR1 SGHVS and CDR2 FQNEAQ. The CDR3 bases are TGTGCCAGCAGCCGAGGACAGGTCGCCAATCAGCCCCAGCATTTT. Its protein product is CASSRGQVANQPQHF. The full variable domain, its missing parts supplied by reference TRBV7-8 and TRBJ1-5, is GAGVSQSPRYKVAKRGQDVALRCDPISGHVSLFWYQQALGQGPEFLTYFQNEAQLDKSGLPSDRFFAERPEGSVSTLKIQRTQQEDSAVYLCASSRGQVANQPQHFGDGTRLSIL.

The chain combines TRBV9 with TRBJ1-2; 9 nucleotides line up with TRBD1. V shed 3 bases and J 6 bases; nucleotides not matched to a gene: 12. Germline-derived CDR1 and CDR2 are SGDLS and YYNGEE. The CDR3 runs to 16 residues. As DNA, the CDR3 is TGTGCCAGCAGCGACTTAACAGGGGGCCGAGGTAATGGCTACACCTTC. It translates to CASSDLTGGRGNGYTF. Variable domain in full (rest from reference TRBV9 and TRBJ1-2): DSGVTQTPKHLITATGQRVTLRCSPRSGDLSVYWYQQSLDQGLQFLIQYYNGEERAKGNILERFSAQQFPDLHSELNLSSLELGDSALYFCASSDLTGGRGNGYTFGSGTRLTVV.

The CDR3 DNA follows: TGTGCCAGCAGCCCAGGGGTCACCATATATTTT. Translation: CASSPGVTIYF. The V call is TRBV21-1, the J call TRBJ1-3; TRBD1, the table's D call, lacks a check against the DNA. TRBV21-1 is deemed a pseudogene. This CDR3 is 11 amino acids long.

This chain uses TRBV6-1 with TRBJ1-4; 9 bases are shared with TRBD1. CDR1 is MNHNS and CDR2 is SASEGT in the germline V gene. The CDR3 runs to 17 residues. Trimming took 4 bases from V and 4 from J; bases not matched to a gene: 10. CDR3 nucleotides: TGTGCCAGCAGTGGAGGGGGACAGGGCCTGATTAATGAAAAACTGTTTTTT. Translating it yields CASSGGGQGLINEKLFF.

This chain links TRBV9 with TRBJ2-3; TRBD1 is a possible D gene (5 bases). Germline V lookup: CDR1 SGDLS, CDR2 YYNGEE. The CDR3 spans 15 residues. Trimming stripped 3 bases from V and 4 bases from J, with 15 bases between. The CDR3 loop reads CASSAVGVGADTQYF. For the CDR3, the DNA is TGTGCCAGCAGCGCAGTAGGGGTAGGTGCAGATACGCAGTATTTT.

This chain uses TRBV24-1 with TRBJ1-2; D remains unclear. Deletions cut 4 bases from V and 8 bases from J, with 13 bases between. In germline, CDR1 is KGHDR, CDR2 SFDVKD. This CDR3 is built from 13 residues. The CDR3 loop reads CATSEGGNHGYTF. DNA of the CDR3: TGTGCCACCAGTGAGGGAGGAAATCACGGCTACACCTTC.

The V gene is TRBV3-1 (or the pseudogene TRBV3-2), the J gene TRBJ1-2; the match to TRBD1 covers 10 bases. The CDR3 contains 16 residues. Trimming removed 1 base from V and 5 bases from J; junction bases left unmatched: 7. Germline lookup yields CDR1 LGHDT and CDR2 YNNKEL (reference sequence). CDR3 sequence: CASSQAWDRGKYGYTF. The DNA for the CDR3 is TGTGCCAGCAGCCAAGCCTGGGACAGGGGAAAATATGGCTACACCTTC.

The rearrangement links TRBV9 to TRBJ1-2; 7 bases match TRBD1. This CDR3 has 12 amino acids. From germline, CDR1 is SGDLS and CDR2 YYNGEE. V lost 6 bases to trimming and J lost 8 bases; unmatched junction nucleotides: 7. The CDR3: CASNRQGHGYTF. DNA for the CDR3: TGTGCCAGCAACAGACAGGGACACGGCTACACCTTC.

This chain joins TRBV19 and TRBJ1-1, with unresolved D. Germline V gives CDR1 LNHDA, CDR2 SQIVND (reference sequence). The length of the CDR3 is 12 residues. Trimming pared 3 bases from V and 8 bases from J, leaving 10 bases between. This chain's CDR3 is CASSISGIEAFF. CDR3 nucleotide sequence: TGTGCCAGTAGTATCTCGGGGATAGAAGCTTTCTTT.